This paragraph covers one TCR beta chain sequence. This specimen comes from a study of PD-L1 blockade in urothelial cancer. The wider study: Previous chemotherapy exposure amounted to 0 to 3 regimens for patients. Timepoints chosen for blood analysis were 3 weeks (second dose) and 6 weeks after treatment start. Across blood samples, T cells had a median count of around 150,000.

Sequencing was performed with immunoSEQ multiplex PCR; in TCRdb, only in-frame clones are kept and a portion is missing. Of more than 85,000 clones listed, roughly nine tenths are singletons. The CDR3 sequence is 16 residues long. The ends lost 4 bases at V and 10 bases at J; junction bases unmatched: 13. Germline V gene sequence: CDR1 LGHNA, CDR2 YNFKEQ. The cohort comprised individuals with locally advanced or metastatic urothelial carcinoma. The chain uses TRBV4-2 and TRBJ2-1, with 10 bases that match TRBD2. The receptor was derived from a woman older than 75 with urothelial cancer. Sequencing was performed on PBMCs, taken around atezolizumab (anti-PD-L1) treatment. CDR3: CASSPRPGLAQTEQFF. The CDR3 DNA follows: TGTGCCAGCAGCCCCCGCCCGGGACTAGCGCAAACCGAGCAGTTCTTC.